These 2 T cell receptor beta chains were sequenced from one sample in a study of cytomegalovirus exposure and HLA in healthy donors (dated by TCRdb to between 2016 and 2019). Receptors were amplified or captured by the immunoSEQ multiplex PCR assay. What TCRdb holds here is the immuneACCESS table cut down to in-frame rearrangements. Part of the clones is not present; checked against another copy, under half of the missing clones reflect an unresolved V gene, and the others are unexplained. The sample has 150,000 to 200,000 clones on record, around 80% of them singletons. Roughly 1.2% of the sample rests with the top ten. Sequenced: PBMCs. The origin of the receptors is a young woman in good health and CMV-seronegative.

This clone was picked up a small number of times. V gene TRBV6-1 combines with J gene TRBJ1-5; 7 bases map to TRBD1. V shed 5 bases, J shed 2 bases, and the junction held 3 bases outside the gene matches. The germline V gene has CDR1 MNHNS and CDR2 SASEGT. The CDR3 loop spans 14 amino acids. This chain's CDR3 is CASSKTGGNQPQHF. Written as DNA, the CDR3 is TGTGCCAGCAGTAAAACAGGGGGCAATCAGCCCCAGCATTTT.

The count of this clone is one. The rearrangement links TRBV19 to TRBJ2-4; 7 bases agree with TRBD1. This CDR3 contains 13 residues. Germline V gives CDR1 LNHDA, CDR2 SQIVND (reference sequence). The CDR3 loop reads CATGSSAKNIQYF. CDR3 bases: TGTGCGACAGGGTCCTCAGCCAAAAACATTCAGTACTTC.